Below are 26 T cell receptor beta chains sequenced from a single sample in a study of molecular identifiers for immune sequencing clone quantification. A single record per CDR3 protein comes from TCRdb applying MiXCR to the PCR reads. In the table there are under 800,000 distinct CDR3 sequences, roughly 23% of which are singletons. The sequenced sample consisted of naive CD8+ T cells from blood, with Jurkat cell RNA spiked in. This sample's subset: FACS-sorted CD8+CD4-CCR7+CD45RA+ naive T cells. Receptors were obtained from a human donor in good health. Some libraries in this study had Jurkat cell RNA spiked in.

This clonotype was counted a few times. This chain uses TRBV27 with TRBJ2-7; 8 bases fit TRBD2. Germline loops: CDR1 MNHEY, CDR2 SMNVEV (reference sequence). Germline trimming cut 5 bases from V and 0 bases from J; bases unmatched to any gene: 6. The length of the CDR3 is 15 residues. The CDR3, as DNA: TGTGCCAGCAGTACCGGGGGGGCCTACTCCTACGAGCAGTACTTC. Protein: CASSTGGAYSYEQYF.

This clonotype occurred once. The genes are TRBV15 and TRBJ2-7; no definite D call. Germline V gene sequence: CDR1 LNHNV, CDR2 YYDKDF (reference sequence). This CDR3 has 11 amino acids. V lost 4 bases, J lost 11 bases, and 12 bases lay in between. The CDR3 loop reads CATSTLGLKYF. DNA for the CDR3: TGTGCCACCAGCACCCTCGGCCTGAAGTACTTC.

The rearrangement joins TRBV7-9 to TRBJ2-1; D uncertain. CDR1 and CDR2 (germline): SEHNR, FQNEAQ (reference sequence). Trimming cost V 4 bases and J 12 bases, with 19 bases left between them. There are 14 residues in the CDR3. CDR3 bases: TGTGCCAGCAGCTCAGAAGACCCCCTACATCGGCAGTTCTTC. Translation: CASSSEDPLHRQFF.

This clonotype was found many times. V is TRBV5-1 and J is TRBJ2-4; 14 positions agree with TRBD2. After removal of 4 bases from V and 0 bases from J, the junction contained 9 bases not matched to a gene. Germline CDR1 SGHRS, CDR2 YFSETQ. The CDR3 runs 19 residues. The CDR3 protein is CASSGTGTSGGLAKNIQYF. The CDR3 nucleotides read TGCGCCAGCAGCGGAACCGGGACTAGCGGGGGTCTAGCCAAAAACATTCAGTACTTC.

This clonotype was seen a handful of times. The chain combines TRBV7-6 with TRBJ2-1, with 9 positions matching TRBD2. V shed 1 base and J 4 bases; nucleotides not matched to a gene: 8. This CDR3 has 17 amino acids. In germline, CDR1 is SGHVS, CDR2 FNYEAQ. In DNA form, the CDR3 reads TGTGCCAGCAGCTTAGATGGGGGCGGGGGGGTTTACAATGAGCAGTTCTTC. Protein: CASSLDGGGGVYNEQFF.

The chain is built from TRBV11-2 and TRBJ2-7; TRBD1 matches at 10 bases. The CDR3 consists of 16 residues. The junction had 8 bases not matched to a gene; V was cut back by 2 bases and J by 4 bases. CDR1 is SGHAT, CDR2 FQNNGV, per germline. Here the CDR3 reads CASSLPPGQGWYEQYF. CDR3 in DNA: TGTGCCAGCAGCTTACCTCCGGGACAGGGGTGGTACGAGCAGTACTTC.

This clonotype appeared a few times. The V and J genes are TRBV11-2 and TRBJ2-5, with 10 positions matching TRBD2. The CDR3 runs 16 residues. CDR1 SGHAT and CDR2 FQNNGV come from the germline V gene. After removal of 1 base from V and 5 bases from J, the junction contained 7 bases not matched to a gene. The CDR3 coding sequence is TGTGCCAGCAGCTTAGGTTGGACTAGCGGCCAGGAGACCCAGTACTTC. It is translated as CASSLGWTSGQETQYF.

This clonotype came up a few times. The J gene is TRBJ2-7, the V gene TRBV20-1; D is unresolved. The CDR3 loop spans 13 amino acids. V lost 3 bases and J lost 1, with 10 bases in between. Per germline, CDR1 DFQATT and CDR2 SNEGSKA (reference sequence). The chain's CDR3 is CSARNGASYEQYF. In DNA, the CDR3 is TGCAGTGCTAGGAACGGTGCTTCCTACGAGCAGTACTTC.

The chain carries TRBV6-5 and TRBJ2-7, with 10 bases identical to TRBD2. V dropped 5 bases and J dropped 4; count of bases not matched to a gene: 8. The CDR3 runs 15 residues. Germline CDR1 MNHEY, CDR2 SVGAGI. The CDR3 sequence is CASSPQLAGSYEQYF. The CDR3 nucleotides are TGTGCCAGCAGTCCCCAACTAGCGGGGTCTTACGAGCAGTACTTC.

There are many counts of this clonotype. The chain employs TRBV7-9 and TRBJ2-5; D is unclear. V was shortened by 4 bases and J by 4 bases, with 10 bases between the two germline ends. The CDR3 is 13 residues long. Germline assignment: CDR1 SEHNR and CDR2 FQNEAQ (reference sequence). As DNA, the CDR3 is TGTGCCAGCAGCTCCATCCTTCGAGAGACCCAGTACTTC. Its translation: CASSSILRETQYF.

The chain has TRBV19 and TRBJ2-1; 11 bases match TRBD1. The V segment lost 3 bases and the J segment 5 bases; nucleotides outside the gene matches: 0. The CDR3 totals 14 residues. The V gene's germline CDR1 is LNHDA and CDR2 SQIVND (reference sequence). CDR3: CASSMGQGDNEQFF. The CDR3 nucleotides read TGTGCCAGTAGTATGGGACAGGGGGACAATGAGCAGTTCTTC.

This clonotype was seen ten or more times. The CDR3, as DNA: TGTGCCAGCAGCCCGCTCAGGGTTCCCTTCGGCTACACCTTC. Its translation: CASSPLRVPFGYTF. The chain combines TRBV7-8 with TRBJ1-2, with D maybe TRBD1 (5 bases). The germline gives CDR1 SGHVS, CDR2 FQNEAQ. The CDR3 spans 14 residues. V shed 5 bases and J shed 8 bases, with 18 bases lying between them.

This clonotype has at least ten counts. The chain recombines TRBV6-2 or TRBV6-3 with TRBJ2-2; either TRBD1 or TRBD2 may supply D (5 bases each). This CDR3 has 13 residues. V was pared by 2 bases and J by 6 bases, with 7 bases between. From germline, CDR1 is MNHEY and CDR2 SVGEGT. The CDR3 nucleotides read TGTGCCAGCAGTTACGTGGGGGCCGGGGAGCTGTTTTTT. It translates to CASSYVGAGELFF.

This clonotype has ten or more counts. The V gene is TRBV7-9, the J gene TRBJ1-5; 7 nucleotides match TRBD1. The CDR3 contains 15 residues. Trimming took 6 bases from V and 1 from J; bases not matched to a gene: 6. Germline loops: CDR1 SEHNR, CDR2 FQNEAQ (reference sequence). Here the CDR3 reads CASSSTGASNQPQHF. The CDR3 DNA reads TGTGCCAGCAGTTCCACAGGGGCCAGCAATCAGCCCCAGCATTTT.

There are many counts of this clonotype. V is TRBV6-5 and J is TRBJ2-7, with 10 positions matching TRBD1. The CDR3 has 15 amino acids. Germline lookup yields CDR1 MNHEY and CDR2 SVGAGI. J lost 3 bases, V lost 5 bases, and 7 bases had no gene match. The chain's CDR3 is CASSPLGTGDYEQYF. The CDR3 bases are TGTGCCAGCAGTCCACTCGGGACAGGGGACTACGAGCAGTACTTC.

In the case of this clonotype: One end of the junction is discordant with germline, which a read error may explain. The chain joins TRBV4-3 to TRBJ2-7; D is uncertain. Per germline, CDR1 LGHNA and CDR2 YSLEER. The CDR3 contains 14 residues. As DNA, the CDR3 is TGCGCCAGCCGCCAAGATGTGGTAGGCTACGAGCAGTACTTC. Protein sequence: CASRQDVVGYEQYF.

On this clonotype itself: Just one base apart from a much larger clone, this may be a read error. V usage is TRBV7-2 and J usage is TRBJ2-1; TRBD1 matches 11 bases. Germline V gene lookup returns CDR1 SGHTA and CDR2 FQGNSA. The CDR3 spans 15 residues. Trimming at V came to 1 base and at J to 8 bases, leaving 4 bases not matched to a gene. The CDR3 sequence: CASSLVGQGADEQFF. CDR3 in DNA: TGTGCCAGCAGCTTAGTTGGACAGGGGGCCGATGAGCAGTTCTTC.

The J gene is TRBJ2-7, the V gene TRBV5-5; 9 bases align to TRBD2. J lost 7 bases, V lost 2 bases, and 4 bases had no gene match. The CDR3 contains 13 residues. Looked up from germline, CDR1 is SGHKS and CDR2 is YYEKEE (reference sequence). CDR3 in amino acids: CASSFGLALEQYF. CDR3 nucleotides: TGTGCCAGCAGCTTCGGACTAGCGCTTGAGCAGTACTTC.

The CDR3 here is CSARGQGDGYTF. DNA for the CDR3: TGCAGTGCTAGGGGACAGGGTGATGGCTACACCTTC. V and J are TRBV20-1 and TRBJ1-2; TRBD1 agrees at 9 bases. CDR1 is DFQATT and CDR2 is SNEGSKA in the germline V gene (reference sequence). Losses at the gene ends were 3 bases for V and 6 bases for J; bases not matched to a gene: 2. This CDR3 contains 12 residues.

The sample holds many counts of this clonotype. This chain connects TRBV7-6 to TRBJ2-7; either TRBD1 or TRBD2 may fit D (5 bases each). This CDR3 comprises 13 residues. Trimming took 0 bases from V and 6 from J, leaving 9 bases between them. CDR1 and CDR2 from the germline V gene are SGHVS and FNYEAQ. CDR3 protein: CASSLAGTGEQYF. CDR3 nucleotides: TGTGCCAGCAGCTTAGCTGGGACCGGCGAGCAGTACTTC.

This clonotype appeared many times. The chain couples TRBV7-9 to TRBJ2-1; D is uncertain. The V gene lost 8 bases and the J gene lost 7 bases, with 21 bases spanning the gap. CDR3 length: 15 amino acids. Germline V gene data show CDR1 as SEHNR and CDR2 as FQNEAQ (reference sequence). CDR3 sequence (DNA): TGTGCCAGCCAGAACAAACATCACGTTGGAAATGAGCAGTTCTTC. Translation gives CASQNKHHVGNEQFF.

This clonotype was seen repeatedly, ten times or more. This chain uses TRBV7-2 with TRBJ2-7, with a tentative D call TRBD2 (6 bases). This CDR3 spans 15 amino acids. CDR1 and CDR2 (germline): SGHTA, FQGNSA. The V and J ends lost 6 bases and 4 bases respectively, with 19 bases between them. The CDR3 protein is CASSLKASVVYEQYF. The CDR3 coding sequence is TGTGCCAGCAGTCTAAAGGCTAGCGTAGTTTACGAGCAGTACTTC.

About this clonotype itself: This may be a read error, as it is one base from a much larger clone. The conserved phenylalanine or tryptophan is not found at the CDR3 terminus, so this likely reflects a read error. V is TRBV10-3 and J is TRBJ1-2; D uncertain. This CDR3 has 12 residues. Per germline, CDR1 ENHRY and CDR2 SYGVKD. Deletions cut 11 bases from V and 8 bases from J, with 18 bases between. The DNA of the CDR3 is TGTGCCGTTTACATCCCTGGTGAGGGCTACACCTAC. Amino acids: CAVYIPGEGYTY.

The chain joins TRBV11-2 to TRBJ2-5; D possibly corresponds to TRBD2 (6 bases). Germline V CDR1 and CDR2: SGHAT, FQNNGV. This CDR3 is 12 amino acids long. Trimming took 7 bases from V and 4 from J, leaving 10 bases between them. In nucleotides, the CDR3 is TGTGCCAGCAACGGAGGGTTAGAGACCCAGTACTTC. Translating gives CASNGGLETQYF. Full variable domain (missing parts from reference TRBV11-2 and TRBJ2-5): EAGVAQSPRYKIIEKRQSVAFWCNPISGHATLYWYQQILGQGPKLLIQFQNNGVVDDSQLPKDRFSAERLKGVDSTLKIQPAKLEDSAVYLCASNGGLETQYFGPGTRLLVL.

The gene calls are TRBV30 and TRBJ2-3; D remains unclear. Germline CDR1 is GTSNPN and CDR2 is SVGIG (reference sequence). V lost 2 bases and J 0 bases, leaving 9 bases between the germline ends. The CDR3 has 14 amino acids. The DNA of the CDR3 is TGTGCCTGGAGTCCCGAGACTAGCACAGATACGCAGTATTTT. Amino acid sequence: CAWSPETSTDTQYF. Looking up the rest from reference TRBV30 and TRBJ2-3 gives the full variable domain: SQTIHQWPATLVQPVGSPLSLECTVEGTSNPNLYWYRQAAGRGLQLLFYSVGIGQISSEVPQNLSASRPQDRQFILSSKKLLLSDSGFYLCAWSPETSTDTQYFGPGTRLTVL.

The chain employs TRBV28 and TRBJ2-5, with a possible D match to TRBD2 (6 bases). The V end lost 7 bases, the J end lost 5 bases, and 17 bases lay between the germline ends. CDR3 size: 14 residues. Germline V gene data show CDR1 as MDHEN and CDR2 as SYDVKM. The CDR3 region has the DNA TGTGCCAGCATTCAGCGGGTGACCGCGGAGACCCAGTACTTC. The encoded protein is CASIQRVTAETQYF.